This is a list of T cell receptor beta chains from one sample in a study of T cell changes during pregnancy in multiple sclerosis. Generated by immunoSEQ multiplex PCR, the TCRdb table keeps only in-frame clones and is missing some. The table includes 70,000 to 95,000 clones, around 90% detected once. This material consisted of peripheral blood, taken in the second trimester of pregnancy. Every receptor here comes from a female donor in good health, enrolled as a control in a pregnancy study. CDR3s include the opening cysteine and the closing phenylalanine or tryptophan. The order of the fields is V gene, clone size, J gene, D gene, CDR3 DNA, CDR3 protein. A D gene is named only where the DNA matches it firmly. Part of the rows lack a size; the others show once, few, many or a class for expanded clones.

TRBV10-3	-	TRBJ2-3	TRBD1	TGTGCCATCAGTGCTCGGGACAGGGTCGCAGATACGCAGTATTTT	CAISARDRVADTQYF
TRBV5-1	-	TRBJ2-7	-	TGCGCCAGCGCGTTTATAGGACTTTCCTACGAGCAGTACTTC	CASAFIGLSYEQYF
TRBV27	-	TRBJ2-5	TRBD2	TGTGCCAGCAGTAAAACTAGCGGGGGGGGTTGGACCCAGTACTTC	CASSKTSGGGWTQYF
TRBV19	-	TRBJ1-1	-	TGTGCCAGTACCAAGAGGGGCGGGGACCGAGGCTTCACTGAAGCTTTCTTT	CASTKRGGDRGFTEAFF
TRBV5-1	-	TRBJ1-2	-	TGCGCCAGCAGCCCCAGCGGGCCTAACTATGGCTACACCTTC	CASSPSGPNYGYTF
TRBV11-1	-	TRBJ2-5	-	TGTGCCAGCAACTCCGGGACACGAGTCCAAGAGACCCAGTACTTC	CASNSGTRVQETQYF
TRBV7-2	-	TRBJ2-1	TRBD2	TGTGCCAGCAGCTTAGCACGAGCGGGGGGCTACAATGAGCAGTTCTTC	CASSLARAGGYNEQFF
TRBV27	-	TRBJ2-1	-	TGTGCCAGCACGCCCCTCACCGGGGGAAGGGTTGAGCAGTTCTTC	CASTPLTGGRVEQFF
TRBV2	few	TRBJ1-5	-	TGTGCCAGCAAGAGGGAGAGCAATCAGCCCCAGCATTTT	CASKRESNQPQHF
TRBV5-5	-	TRBJ2-1	-	TGTGCCAGCAGAACAGACCAGAGCTCCTACAATGAGCAGTTCTTC	CASRTDQSSYNEQFF
TRBV5-6	-	TRBJ1-1	-	TGTGCCAGCAGTTCCGAGATGAACACTGAAGCTTTCTTT	CASSSEMNTEAFF
TRBV7-6	-	TRBJ2-3	TRBD2	TGTGCCAGCAGCTTTGTCGCGGGACTAGCGGACAGCACAGATACGCAGTATTTT	CASSFVAGLADSTDTQYF
TRBV2	-	TRBJ1-4	-	TGTGCCAGCAGTGTACCAGACTCTAATGAAAAACTGTTTTTT	CASSVPDSNEKLFF
TRBV4-2	few	TRBJ2-2	TRBD1	TGTGCCAGCAGCCCACGACAGGGGTGGGGCACCGGGGAGCTGTTTTTT	CASSPRQGWGTGELFF
TRBV7-7	-	TRBJ2-7	-	TGTGCTAGCAGCCGCCGCGGAAGGGAGCCCCTTCCCTCCTACGAGCAGTACTTC	CASSRRGREPLPSYEQYF
TRBV4-2	-	TRBJ1-1	-	TGTGCCAGCAGCCAAGAGCTTCAGGGAGGGGTTACTGAAGCTTTCTTT	CASSQELQGGVTEAFF
TRBV4-1	-	TRBJ2-1	TRBD2	TGCGCCAGCAGATGGACTAGCGGGGGGAAGGGTGAGCAGTTCTTC	CASRWTSGGKGEQFF
TRBV4-3	once	TRBJ1-2	-	TGCGCCAGCAGCCAAGATGCGATTAACTATGGCTACACCTTC	CASSQDAINYGYTF
TRBV6-5	-	TRBJ1-2	-	TGTGCCAGCAGTTCGGCAGGGGCGGGCTACACCTTC	CASSSAGAGYTF
TRBV6-5	-	TRBJ2-7	TRBD1	TGTGCCAGCAGTTACTTGCAGGGGGCGGACGAGCAGTACTTC	CASSYLQGADEQYF
TRBV27	-	TRBJ2-1	-	TGTGCCAGCAGCCGACAGATTAGCTCCTACAATGAGCAGTTCTTC	CASSRQISSYNEQFF
TRBV7-9	-	TRBJ2-5	-	TGTGCCAGCAGCTCCTTAGACATCCAGTACTTC	CASSSLDIQYF
TRBV6-7	-	TRBJ1-5	TRBD1	TGTGCCAGCAGTTCAACGGGACAGGGGAATCAGCCCCAGCATTTT	CASSSTGQGNQPQHF
TRBV5-5	-	TRBJ1-5	TRBD1	TGTGCCAGCAGCTCTCAGGGGGTTAATCAGCCCCAGCATTTT	CASSSQGVNQPQHF
TRBV6-1	-	TRBJ1-2	TRBD1	TGTGCCAGCAGTAATTCGAGGGGGACAGACTATGGCTACACCTTC	CASSNSRGTDYGYTF
TRBV5-6	-	TRBJ1-1	-	TGTGCCAGCAGCTTGGGCGGGTTATTTTGGACTGAAGCTTTCTTT	CASSLGGLFWTEAFF
TRBV6-5	-	TRBJ2-2	TRBD1	TGTGCCAGCAGTTACCTGACAGGGACCGACACCGGGGAGCTGTTTTTT	CASSYLTGTDTGELFF
TRBV10-3	-	TRBJ1-3	TRBD1	TGTGCCATCACCCCGGGACAGGGGGCTGGAAACACCATATATTTT	CAITPGQGAGNTIYF
TRBV7-2	-	TRBJ2-5	TRBD2	TGTGCCAGCAGCTCGTACGGGGGAGGGGAGACCCAGTACTTC	CASSSYGGGETQYF
TRBV4-1	-	TRBJ1-2	-	TGCGCCAGCAGCCAAGAGTGGGCGTCAGTTACCTCCTATGGCTACACCTTC	CASSQEWASVTSYGYTF
TRBV15	-	TRBJ2-3	TRBD1	TGTGCCACCAGTCCGGTAGGGGGCCACACAGATACGCAGTATTTT	CATSPVGGHTDTQYF
TRBV18	-	TRBJ2-7	TRBD2	TGTGCCAGCTCTTCCGGGGGGGGCCCCGGCGAGCAGTACTTC	CASSSGGGPGEQYF
TRBV7-9	-	TRBJ1-4	TRBD1	TGTGCCAGCCGGACCGGGACAGGGGGGGAAAAACTGTTTTTT	CASRTGTGGEKLFF
TRBV7-9	-	TRBJ1-1	-	TGTGCCAGCAGCCCCGACGGGTCTCCAGGGATTATGTTCTTT	CASSPDGSPGIMFF
TRBV4-2	-	TRBJ1-1	-	TGTGCCAGCAGCCAAGCCGGACAGACCACTGAAGCTTTCTTT	CASSQAGQTTEAFF
TRBV4-1	once	TRBJ1-4	-	TGCGCCAGCAGCCAAGGCGCAGGGCTTGATCCGAATGAAAAACTGTTTTTT	CASSQGAGLDPNEKLFF
TRBV18	-	TRBJ1-3	-	TGTGCCAGCTCAGGGCTGACCGCCTCTGGAAACACCATATATTTT	CASSGLTASGNTIYF
TRBV6-1	-	TRBJ1-5	-	TGTGCCAGCAGTGAAGGGTGGAGCTCCCAAGGGCCCCAGCATTTT	CASSEGWSSQGPQHF
TRBV5-1	-	TRBJ2-7	TRBD1	TGCGCCAGCAGCCACGGGGGACAGGGGGGTCCGTACTTC	CASSHGGQGGPYF
TRBV7-9	-	TRBJ2-2	TRBD2	TGTGCCAGCAACCGAAGCGGGGGGGAGAACACCGGGGAGCTGTTTTTT	CASNRSGGENTGELFF
TRBV10-1	few	TRBJ1-4	-	TGCGCCAGCAGTGACAGGGAGGAGAAACTGTTTTTT	CASSDREEKLFF
TRBV29-1	-	TRBJ2-5	-	TGCAGCGTTGTTGCGTCCCTCGGGGAGACCCAGTACTTC	CSVVASLGETQYF
TRBV29-1	-	TRBJ1-2	-	TGCAGCGTAGAAGGACAGTATGGCTACACCTTC	CSVEGQYGYTF